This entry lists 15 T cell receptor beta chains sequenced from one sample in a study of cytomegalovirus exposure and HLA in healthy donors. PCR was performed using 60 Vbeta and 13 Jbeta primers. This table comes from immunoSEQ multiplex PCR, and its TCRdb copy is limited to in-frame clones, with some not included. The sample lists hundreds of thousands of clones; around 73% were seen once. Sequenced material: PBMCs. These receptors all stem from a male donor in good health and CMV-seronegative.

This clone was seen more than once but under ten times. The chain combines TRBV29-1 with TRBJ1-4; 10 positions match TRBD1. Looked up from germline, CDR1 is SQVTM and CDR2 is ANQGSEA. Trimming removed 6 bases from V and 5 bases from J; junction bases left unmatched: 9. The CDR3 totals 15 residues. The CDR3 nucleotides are TGCAGCGTGGGAAGGACAGGGGGGAAAAATGAAAAACTGTTTTTT. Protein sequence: CSVGRTGGKNEKLFF.

CDR3 nucleotide sequence: TGTGCCAGCAGTTTAGGGACTAGCGACCACAATGAGCAGTTCTTC. Its translation: CASSLGTSDHNEQFF. This rearrangement joins TRBV27 to TRBJ2-1, with 10 nucleotides matching TRBD2. With 2 bases clipped from V and 5 bases from J, the junction kept 3 bases outside the gene matches. CDR3 length equals 15 residues. Germline V gives CDR1 MNHEY, CDR2 SMNVEV (reference sequence).

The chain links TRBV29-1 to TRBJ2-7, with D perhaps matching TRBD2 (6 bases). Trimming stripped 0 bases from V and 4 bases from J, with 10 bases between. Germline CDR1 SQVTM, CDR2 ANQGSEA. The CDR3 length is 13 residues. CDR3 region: CSVEDLGGYEQYF. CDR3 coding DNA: TGCAGCGTTGAAGATTTGGGGGGATACGAGCAGTACTTC.

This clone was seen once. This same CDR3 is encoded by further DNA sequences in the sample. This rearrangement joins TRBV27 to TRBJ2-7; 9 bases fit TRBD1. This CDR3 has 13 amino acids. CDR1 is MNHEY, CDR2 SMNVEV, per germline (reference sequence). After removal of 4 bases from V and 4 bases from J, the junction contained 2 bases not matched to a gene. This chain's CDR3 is CASSSGQGYEQYF. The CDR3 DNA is TGTGCCAGCAGTTCTGGACAGGGGTACGAGCAGTACTTC.

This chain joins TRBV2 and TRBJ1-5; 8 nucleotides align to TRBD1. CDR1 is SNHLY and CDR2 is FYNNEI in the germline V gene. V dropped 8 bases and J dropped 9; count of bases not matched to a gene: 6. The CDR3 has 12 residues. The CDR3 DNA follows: TGTGCCAGCTCAGGGGGCCAGGGGCCCCAGCATTTT. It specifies CASSGGQGPQHF.

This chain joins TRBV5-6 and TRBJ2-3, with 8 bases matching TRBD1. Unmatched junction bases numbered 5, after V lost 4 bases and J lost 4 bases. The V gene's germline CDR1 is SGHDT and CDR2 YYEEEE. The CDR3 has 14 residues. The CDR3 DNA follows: TGTGCCAGCAGCCACGGACAGGGTCCAGATACGCAGTATTTT. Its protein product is CASSHGQGPDTQYF.

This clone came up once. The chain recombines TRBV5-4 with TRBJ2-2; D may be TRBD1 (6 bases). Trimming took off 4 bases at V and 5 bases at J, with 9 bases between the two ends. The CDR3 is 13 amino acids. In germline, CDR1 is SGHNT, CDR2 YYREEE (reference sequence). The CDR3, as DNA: TGTGCCAGCAGCCCCAGGGGAACCGGGGAGCTGTTTTTT. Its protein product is CASSPRGTGELFF.

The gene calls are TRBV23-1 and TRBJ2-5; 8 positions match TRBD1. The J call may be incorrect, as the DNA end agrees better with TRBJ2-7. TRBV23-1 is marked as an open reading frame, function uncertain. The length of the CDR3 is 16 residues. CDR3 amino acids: CASSQSTRDRFHEQYF. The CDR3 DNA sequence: TGCGCCAGCAGTCAATCAACAAGGGACAGGTTCCACGAGCAGTACTTC.

The chain's CDR3 is CASSLVVVGTDTQYF. DNA of the CDR3: TGCGCCAGCAGCTTGGTGGTAGTCGGCACAGATACGCAGTATTTT. The V and J genes are TRBV5-1 and TRBJ2-3, with D uncertain. Germline-derived CDR1 and CDR2 are SGHRS and YFSETQ. The CDR3 spans 15 residues. The V gene lost 0 bases and the J gene lost 1 base, with 9 bases spanning the gap. Looking up the rest from reference TRBV5-1 and TRBJ2-3 gives the full variable domain: KAGVTQTPRYLIKTRGQQVTLSCSPISGHRSVSWYQQTPGQGLQFLFEYFSETQRNKGNFPGRFSGRQFSNSRSEMNVSTLELGDSALYLCASSLVVVGTDTQYFGPGTRLTVL.

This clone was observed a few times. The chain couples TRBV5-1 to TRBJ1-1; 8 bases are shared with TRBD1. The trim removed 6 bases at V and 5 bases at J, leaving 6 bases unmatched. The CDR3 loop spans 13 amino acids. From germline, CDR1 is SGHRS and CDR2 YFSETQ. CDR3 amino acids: CASILQGGTEAFF. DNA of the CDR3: TGCGCCAGCATCCTACAGGGGGGAACTGAAGCTTTCTTT.

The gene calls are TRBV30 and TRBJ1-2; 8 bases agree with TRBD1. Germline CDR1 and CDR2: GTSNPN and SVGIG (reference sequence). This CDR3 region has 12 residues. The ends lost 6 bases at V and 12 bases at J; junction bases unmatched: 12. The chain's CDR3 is CACGPGQVYHTF. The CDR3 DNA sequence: TGTGCCTGCGGACCGGGACAGGTTTACCACACCTTC.

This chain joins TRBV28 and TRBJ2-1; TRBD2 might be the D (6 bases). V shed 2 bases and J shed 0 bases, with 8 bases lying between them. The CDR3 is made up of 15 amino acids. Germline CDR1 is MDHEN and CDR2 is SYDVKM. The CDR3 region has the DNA TGTGCCAGCAGTTTAATAGCGGACTCCTACAATGAGCAGTTCTTC. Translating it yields CASSLIADSYNEQFF.

The CDR3 nucleotides are TGCAGCGTACTGATCCATGAGCAGTTCTTC. Protein: CSVLIHEQFF. The chain recombines TRBV29-1 with TRBJ2-1; D uncertain. Trimming left V 6 bases short and J 8 bases short, with 8 bases between. CDR1 is SQVTM, CDR2 ANQGSEA, per germline. This CDR3 contains 10 residues.

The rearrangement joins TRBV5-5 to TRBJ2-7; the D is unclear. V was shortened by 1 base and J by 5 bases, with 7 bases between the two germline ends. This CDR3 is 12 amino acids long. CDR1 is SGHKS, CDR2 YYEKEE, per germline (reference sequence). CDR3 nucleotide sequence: TGTGCCAGCAGCTTGCTCCCCCACGAGCAGTACTTC. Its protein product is CASSLLPHEQYF.

CDR3 protein: CASVEGTGYTF. DNA of the CDR3: TGTGCCAGTGTGGAGGGAACCGGCTACACCTTC. The chain uses TRBV19 and TRBJ1-2; the D is unclear. The CDR3 totals 11 residues. Germline-derived CDR1 and CDR2 are LNHDA and SQIVND (reference sequence). Trimming pared 8 bases from V and 8 bases from J, leaving 12 bases between.